Shown below are 9 T cell receptor beta chains from a single sample sequenced in a study of blood T cell repertoires in COVID-19. The data were produced by immunoSEQ multiplex PCR, yet TCRdb's version contains in-frame clones alone and is incomplete. The sample has roughly 200,000 clones, 79% seen once. The sequenced sample was peripheral blood. These receptors were taken from a woman in her 40s with COVID-19, enrolled during active disease.

The chain carries TRBV5-1 and TRBJ2-5; no reliable D call. The V gene's germline CDR1 is SGHRS and CDR2 YFSETQ. V lost 4 bases and J lost 4, with 8 bases in between. This CDR3 comprises 12 residues. The CDR3 nucleotides are TGCGCCAGCAGCCCGTCCCGAGAGACCCAGTACTTC. Residues: CASSPSRETQYF.

The V and J genes are TRBV3-1 (or the pseudogene TRBV3-2) and TRBJ2-1; 8 bases agree with TRBD2. Looked up from germline, CDR1 is LGHDT and CDR2 is YNNKEL (reference sequence). CDR3 length: 16 amino acids. V dropped 0 bases and J dropped 7; count of bases not matched to a gene: 8. DNA of the CDR3: TGTGCCAGCAGCCAAGACTTCCGGACTAGCAGAAATGAGCAGTTCTTC. Translation gives CASSQDFRTSRNEQFF.

This chain uses TRBV19 with TRBJ1-4; TRBD1 matches at 10 bases. This CDR3 has 13 amino acids. CDR1 and CDR2 (germline): LNHDA, SQIVND (reference sequence). V lost 8 bases and J lost 4; bases outside the gene matches: 1. The CDR3 DNA follows: TGTGCCAGTGGGACAGGGGATAATGAAAAACTGTTTTTT. Translated: CASGTGDNEKLFF.

This clone appeared a few times. The V gene is TRBV3-1 (or the pseudogene TRBV3-2), the J gene TRBJ1-1; TRBD1 agrees at 7 bases. V shed 1 base and J 5 bases; nucleotides not matched to a gene: 7. The V gene's germline CDR1 is LGHDT and CDR2 YNNKEL (reference sequence). CDR3 size: 15 residues. The CDR3 nucleotides read TGTGCCAGCAGCCAAGGAGGGGCAGGGGGGACTGAAGCTTTCTTT. Translating gives CASSQGGAGGTEAFF.

The CDR3 loop reads CASSQTGGDNSPLHF. CDR3 coding DNA: TGTGCCAGCAGCCAAACAGGGGGGGATAATTCACCCCTCCACTTT. The rearrangement uses TRBV14 and TRBJ1-6; 8 bases are a match to TRBD1. The CDR3 is made up of 15 amino acids. Germline V gene data show CDR1 as SGHDN and CDR2 as FVKESK. With 2 bases clipped from V and 5 bases from J, the junction kept 2 bases outside the gene matches.

The chain combines TRBV29-1 with TRBJ1-5; 7 bases fit TRBD1. This CDR3 has 15 residues. V shed 5 bases, J shed 4 bases, and the junction held 11 bases outside the gene matches. Germline V gene lookup returns CDR1 SQVTM and CDR2 ANQGSEA. The CDR3 sequence: CSVTVWGQPNQPQHF. CDR3 sequence (DNA): TGCAGCGTTACCGTCTGGGGACAGCCTAATCAGCCCCAGCATTTT.

The genes are TRBV27 and TRBJ2-2; D possibly corresponds to TRBD1 (5 bases). V was pared by 5 bases and J by 4 bases, with 11 bases between. Germline V gene lookup returns CDR1 MNHEY and CDR2 SMNVEV (reference sequence). The CDR3 runs 14 residues. The CDR3: CASSLRQGTGELFF. CDR3 in DNA: TGTGCCAGCAGTCTCCGGCAGGGCACCGGGGAGCTGTTTTTT.

The chain couples TRBV4-3 to TRBJ2-3, with D tentatively TRBD2 (5 bases). The CDR3 extends over 14 amino acids. With 1 base removed from V and 5 bases from J, the gap between germline ends came to 10 bases. Looked up from germline, CDR1 is LGHNA and CDR2 is YSLEER. CDR3 nucleotides: TGCGCCAGCAGCCAAGTAAATGGAGGAGATACGCAGTATTTT. This codes for CASSQVNGGDTQYF.

The genes are TRBV5-4 and TRBJ2-7; 7 bases align to TRBD1. The CDR3 is 14 residues long. With 6 bases clipped from V and 3 bases from J, the junction kept 9 bases outside the gene matches. The V gene's germline CDR1 is SGHNT and CDR2 YYREEE (reference sequence). CDR3 sequence reads: CASTTRDRSYEQYF. The CDR3 region has the DNA TGTGCCAGCACCACCCGGGACAGAAGCTACGAGCAGTACTTC. The variable domain in full, with the rest retrieved from reference TRBV5-4 and TRBJ2-7, is ETGVTQSPTHLIKTRGQQVTLRCSSQSGHNTVSWYQQALGQGPQFIFQYYREEENGRGNFPPRFSGLQFPNYSSELNVNALELDDSALYLCASTTRDRSYEQYFGPGTRLTVT.